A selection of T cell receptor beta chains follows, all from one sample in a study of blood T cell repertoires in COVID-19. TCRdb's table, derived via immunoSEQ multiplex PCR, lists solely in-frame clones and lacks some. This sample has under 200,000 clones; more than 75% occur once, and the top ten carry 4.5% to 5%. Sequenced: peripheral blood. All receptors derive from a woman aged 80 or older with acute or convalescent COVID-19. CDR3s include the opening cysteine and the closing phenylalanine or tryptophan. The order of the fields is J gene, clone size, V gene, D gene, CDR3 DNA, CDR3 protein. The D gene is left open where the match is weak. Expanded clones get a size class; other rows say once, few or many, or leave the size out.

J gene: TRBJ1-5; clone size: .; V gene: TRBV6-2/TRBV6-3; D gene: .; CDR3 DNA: TGTGCCAGCAGTTTTAGACGGAGTCCCAATCAGCCCCAGCATTTT; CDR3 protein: CASSFRRSPNQPQHF
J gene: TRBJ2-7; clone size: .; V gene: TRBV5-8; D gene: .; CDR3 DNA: TGTGCCTCCCTTAATACTTTGCCTTCCTACGAGCAGTACTTC; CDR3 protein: CASLNTLPSYEQYF
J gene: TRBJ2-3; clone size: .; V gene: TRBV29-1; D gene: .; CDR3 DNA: TGCAGCGTTGAAGACAGGACAGATACGCAGTATTTT; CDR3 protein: CSVEDRTDTQYF
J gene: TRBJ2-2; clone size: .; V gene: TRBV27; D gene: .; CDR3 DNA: TGTGCCAGCAGTTTTCAGGGCATCACCGGGGAGCTGTTTTTT; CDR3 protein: CASSFQGITGELFF
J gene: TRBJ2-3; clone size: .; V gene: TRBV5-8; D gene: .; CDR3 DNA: TGTGCCAGCAGCAGGGGCTCCGGCGGGGATAACACAGATACGCAGTATTTT; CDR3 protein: CASSRGSGGDNTDTQYF
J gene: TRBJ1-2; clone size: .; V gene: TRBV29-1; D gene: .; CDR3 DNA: TGCAGCGTTGAGGCAGGGAATGGCTACACCTTC; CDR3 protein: CSVEAGNGYTF
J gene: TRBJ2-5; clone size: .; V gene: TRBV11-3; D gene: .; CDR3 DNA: TGTGCCAGCAGCCCCGGTTTAGCGGAGTCCCAAGAGACCCAGTACTTC; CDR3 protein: CASSPGLAESQETQYF
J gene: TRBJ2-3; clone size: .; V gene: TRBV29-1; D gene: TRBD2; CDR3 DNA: TGCAGCGTCGGGACTAGCGGGAGCTCAGATACGCAGTATTTT; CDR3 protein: CSVGTSGSSDTQYF
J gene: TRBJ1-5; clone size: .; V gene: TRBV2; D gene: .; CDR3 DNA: TGTGCCAGCAGTGCTAATCCCCGCGGTCAGCCCCAGCATTTT; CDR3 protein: CASSANPRGQPQHF
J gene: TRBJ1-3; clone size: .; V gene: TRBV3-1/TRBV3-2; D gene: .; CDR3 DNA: TGTGCCAGCAGCCAAGATCCATGCCGGGGTGGGAGCCTCGACTCTGGAAACACCATATATTTT; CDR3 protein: CASSQDPCRGGSLDSGNTIYF
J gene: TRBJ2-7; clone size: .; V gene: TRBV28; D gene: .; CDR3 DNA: TGTGCCAGCAGTTTTGCGGGGGCGGGGCAGACACTCTACGAGCAGTACTTC; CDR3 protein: CASSFAGAGQTLYEQYF
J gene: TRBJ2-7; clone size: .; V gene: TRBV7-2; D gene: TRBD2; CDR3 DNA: TGTGCCAGCAGCAAGTTAGCGGGAGGCCCTTACTACGAGCAGTACTTC; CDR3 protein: CASSKLAGGPYYEQYF
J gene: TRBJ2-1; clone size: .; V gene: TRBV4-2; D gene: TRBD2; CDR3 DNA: TGTGCCAGCAGCGGGGCCGGGACTAGCTACAATGAGCAGTTCTTC; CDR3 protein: CASSGAGTSYNEQFF
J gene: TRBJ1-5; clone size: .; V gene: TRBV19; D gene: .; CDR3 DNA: TGTGCCAGTACCCTAACAGGGAGCTTTAGCAATCAGCCCCAGCATTTT; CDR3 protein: CASTLTGSFSNQPQHF
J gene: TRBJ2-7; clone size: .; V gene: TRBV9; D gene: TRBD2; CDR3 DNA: TGTGCCAGCAGCGACGGGACTAGGGCTCCCTACGAGCAGTACTTC; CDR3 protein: CASSDGTRAPYEQYF
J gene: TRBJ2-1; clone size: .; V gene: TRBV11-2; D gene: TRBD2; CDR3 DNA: TGTGCCAGCAGCTTCGGGGGAGCGGGAGAGGCCTACAATGAGCAGTTCTTC; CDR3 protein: CASSFGGAGEAYNEQFF
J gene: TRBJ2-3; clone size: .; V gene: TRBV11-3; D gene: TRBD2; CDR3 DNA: TGTGCCAGCGGCCCGGGAGGAGGCACAGATACGCAGTATTTT; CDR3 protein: CASGPGGGTDTQYF
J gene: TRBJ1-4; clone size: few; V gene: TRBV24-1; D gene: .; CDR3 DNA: TGTGCCACCAGTGACCCAGGGATATCCGAAAAACTGTTTTTT; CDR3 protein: CATSDPGISEKLFF
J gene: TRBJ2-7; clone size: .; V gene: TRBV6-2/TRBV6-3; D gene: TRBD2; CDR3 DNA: TGTGCCAGCAGTTACTCGCAGCGGGGACCCTACGAGCAGTACTTC; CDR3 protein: CASSYSQRGPYEQYF
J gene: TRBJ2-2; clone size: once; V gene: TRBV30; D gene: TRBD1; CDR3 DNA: TGTGCCTGGAGTCGCTATTGGGACAGGGACACCGGGGAGCTGTTTTTT; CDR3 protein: CAWSRYWDRDTGELFF
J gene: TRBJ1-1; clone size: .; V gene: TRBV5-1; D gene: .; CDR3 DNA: TGCGCCAGCAGCTCACAGGGTGGGGACACTGAAGCTTTCTTT; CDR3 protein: CASSSQGGDTEAFF
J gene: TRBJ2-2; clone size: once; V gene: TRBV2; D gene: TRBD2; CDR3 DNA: TGTGCCAGCAGTTCGCCTAGCGGGAACACCGGGGAGCTGTTTTTT; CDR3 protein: CASSSPSGNTGELFF
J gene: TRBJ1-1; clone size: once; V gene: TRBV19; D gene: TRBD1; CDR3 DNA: TGTGCCAGTAGTGACCGGACAGGGTTGAACACTGAAGCTTTCTTT; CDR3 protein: CASSDRTGLNTEAFF
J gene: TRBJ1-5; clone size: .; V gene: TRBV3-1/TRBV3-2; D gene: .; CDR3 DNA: TGTGCCAGCAGCCAAGGGGGGGGTGGGGACGGCAATCAGCCCCAGCATTTT; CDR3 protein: CASSQGGGGDGNQPQHF
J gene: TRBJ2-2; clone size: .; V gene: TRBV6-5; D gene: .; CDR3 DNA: TGTGCCAGCAGCCTGGAACGGGTCACCGGGGAGCTGTTTTTT; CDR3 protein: CASSLERVTGELFF
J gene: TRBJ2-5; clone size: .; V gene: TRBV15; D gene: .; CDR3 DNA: TGTGCCACCAGCACCCGGACAGAGCAAGAGACCCAGTACTTC; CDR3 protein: CATSTRTEQETQYF
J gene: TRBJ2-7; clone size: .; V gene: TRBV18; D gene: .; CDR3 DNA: TGTGCCAGCTCACGGCAGCTCGCCGAGGAAGGGCAGTACTTC; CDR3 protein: CASSRQLAEEGQYF
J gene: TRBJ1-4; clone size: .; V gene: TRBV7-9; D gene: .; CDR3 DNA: TGTGCCAGCAGCTTAGCGCGCTTTAATGAAAAACTGTTTTTT; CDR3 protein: CASSLARFNEKLFF
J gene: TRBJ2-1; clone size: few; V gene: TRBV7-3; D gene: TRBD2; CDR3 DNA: TGTGCCAGCAGCTTGACTAGCGGGACTTACAATGAGCAGTTCTTC; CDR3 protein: CASSLTSGTYNEQFF
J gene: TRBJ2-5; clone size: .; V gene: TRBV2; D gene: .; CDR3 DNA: TGTGCCAGCAGTGATGGGCGGACTGTCGGCGAGACCCAGTACTTC; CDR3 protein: CASSDGRTVGETQYF
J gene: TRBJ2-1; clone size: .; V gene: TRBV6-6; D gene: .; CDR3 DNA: TGTGCCAGCAGTTACTCGGCTAGCAGAATTTACAATGAGCAGTTCTTC; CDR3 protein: CASSYSASRIYNEQFF
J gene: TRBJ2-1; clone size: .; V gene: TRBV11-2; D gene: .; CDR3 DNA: TGTGCCAGCAGCTTAGCCCAGTTCAATGAGCAGTTCTTC; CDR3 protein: CASSLAQFNEQFF
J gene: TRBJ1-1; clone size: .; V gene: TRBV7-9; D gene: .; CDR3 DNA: TGTGCCAGCAGCTTACCGGGGGGAGTGGCTGAAGCTTTCTTT; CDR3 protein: CASSLPGGVAEAFF
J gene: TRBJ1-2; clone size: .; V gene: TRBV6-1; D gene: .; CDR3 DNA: TGTGCCAGCAGTGAAGAGGGGGGGCAGTGCACCTTC; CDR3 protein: CASSEEGGQCTF
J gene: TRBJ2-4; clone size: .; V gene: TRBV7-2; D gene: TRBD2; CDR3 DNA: TGTGCCAGCAGCTCGACTAGCAACATTCAGTACTTC; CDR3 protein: CASSSTSNIQYF